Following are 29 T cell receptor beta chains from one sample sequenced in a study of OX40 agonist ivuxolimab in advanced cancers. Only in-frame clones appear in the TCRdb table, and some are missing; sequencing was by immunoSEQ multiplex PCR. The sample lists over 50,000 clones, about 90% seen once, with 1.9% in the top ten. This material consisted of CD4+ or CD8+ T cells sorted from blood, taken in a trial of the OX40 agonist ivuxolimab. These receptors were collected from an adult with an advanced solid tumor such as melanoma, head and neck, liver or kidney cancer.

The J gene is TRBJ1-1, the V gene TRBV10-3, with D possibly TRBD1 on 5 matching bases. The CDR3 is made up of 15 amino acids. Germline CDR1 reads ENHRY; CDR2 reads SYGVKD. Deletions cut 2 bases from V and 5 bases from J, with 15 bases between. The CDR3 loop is CAISERGPGRTEAFF. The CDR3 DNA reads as TGTGCCATCAGTGAGAGGGGCCCCGGTCGGACTGAAGCTTTCTTT.

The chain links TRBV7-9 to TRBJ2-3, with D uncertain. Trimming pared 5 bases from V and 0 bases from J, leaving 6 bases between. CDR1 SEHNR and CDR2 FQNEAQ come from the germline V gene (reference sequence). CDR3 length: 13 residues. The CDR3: CASSAPSTDTQYF. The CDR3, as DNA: TGTGCCAGCAGCGCCCCTAGCACAGATACGCAGTATTTT. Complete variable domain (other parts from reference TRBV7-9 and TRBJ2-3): DTGVSQNPRHKITKRGQNVTFRCDPISEHNRLYWYRQTLGQGPEFLTYFQNEAQLEKSRLLSDRFSAERPKGSFSTLEIQRTEQGDSAMYLCASSAPSTDTQYFGPGTRLTVL.

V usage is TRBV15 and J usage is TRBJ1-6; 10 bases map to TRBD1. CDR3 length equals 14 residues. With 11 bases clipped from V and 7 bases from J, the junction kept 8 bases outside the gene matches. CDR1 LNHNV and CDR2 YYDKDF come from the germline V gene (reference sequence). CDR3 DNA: TGTGCCTCGACCTCGGGACAGGGGAATTCACCCCTCCACTTT. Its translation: CASTSGQGNSPLHF.

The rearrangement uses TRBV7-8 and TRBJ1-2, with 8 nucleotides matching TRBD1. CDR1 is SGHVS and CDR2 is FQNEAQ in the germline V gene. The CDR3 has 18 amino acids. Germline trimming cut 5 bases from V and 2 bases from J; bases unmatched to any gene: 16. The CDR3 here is CASSPWVQGAHQNYGYTF. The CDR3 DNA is TGTGCCAGCAGCCCCTGGGTCCAGGGGGCGCATCAAAACTATGGCTACACCTTC.

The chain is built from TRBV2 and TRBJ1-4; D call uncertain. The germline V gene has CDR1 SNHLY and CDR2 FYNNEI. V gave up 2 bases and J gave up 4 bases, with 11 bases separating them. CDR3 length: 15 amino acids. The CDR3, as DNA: TGTGCCAGCAGTGAAAGGGCGGGAAGTAATGAAAAACTGTTTTTT. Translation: CASSERAGSNEKLFF.

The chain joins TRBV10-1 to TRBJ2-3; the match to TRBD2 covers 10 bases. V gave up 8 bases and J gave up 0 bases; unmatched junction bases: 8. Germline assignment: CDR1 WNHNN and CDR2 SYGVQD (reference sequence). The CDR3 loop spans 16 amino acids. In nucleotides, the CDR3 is TGCGCCAGCGGGCCGTCTAGCGGGGGTAGCACAGATACGCAGTATTTT. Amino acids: CASGPSSGGSTDTQYF.

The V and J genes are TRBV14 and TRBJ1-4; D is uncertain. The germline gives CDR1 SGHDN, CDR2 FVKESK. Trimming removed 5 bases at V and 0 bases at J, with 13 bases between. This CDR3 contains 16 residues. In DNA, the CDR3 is TGTGCCAGCAGCGCTGGCCGCCATGCAACTAATGAAAAACTGTTTTTT. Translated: CASSAGRHATNEKLFF.

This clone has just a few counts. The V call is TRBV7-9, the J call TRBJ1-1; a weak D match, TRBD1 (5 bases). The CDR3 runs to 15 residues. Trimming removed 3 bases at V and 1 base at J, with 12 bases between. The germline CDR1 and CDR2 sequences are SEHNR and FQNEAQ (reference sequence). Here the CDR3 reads CASSLGWGENTEAFF. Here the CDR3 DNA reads TGTGCCAGCAGCTTGGGTTGGGGGGAGAACACTGAAGCTTTCTTT.

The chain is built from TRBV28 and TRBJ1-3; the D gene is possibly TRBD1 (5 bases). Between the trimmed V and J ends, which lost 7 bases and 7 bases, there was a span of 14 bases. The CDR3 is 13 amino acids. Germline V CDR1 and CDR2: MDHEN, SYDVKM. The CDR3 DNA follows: TGTGCCAGCATCCCCGGGGGGGGGAACACCATATATTTT. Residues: CASIPGGGNTIYF.

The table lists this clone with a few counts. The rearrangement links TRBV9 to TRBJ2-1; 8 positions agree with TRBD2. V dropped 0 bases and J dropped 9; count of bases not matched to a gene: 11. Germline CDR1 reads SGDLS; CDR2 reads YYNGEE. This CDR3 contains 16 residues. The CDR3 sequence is CASSVAGLGGVGEQFF. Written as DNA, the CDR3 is TGTGCCAGCAGCGTAGCGGGACTAGGGGGGGTAGGTGAGCAGTTCTTC.

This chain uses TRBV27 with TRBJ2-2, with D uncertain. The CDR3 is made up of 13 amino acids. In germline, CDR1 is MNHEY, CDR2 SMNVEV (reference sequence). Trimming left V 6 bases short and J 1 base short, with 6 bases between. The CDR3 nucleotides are TGTGCCAGCAGCCCCCAGAACACCGGGGAGCTGTTTTTT. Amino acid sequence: CASSPQNTGELFF.

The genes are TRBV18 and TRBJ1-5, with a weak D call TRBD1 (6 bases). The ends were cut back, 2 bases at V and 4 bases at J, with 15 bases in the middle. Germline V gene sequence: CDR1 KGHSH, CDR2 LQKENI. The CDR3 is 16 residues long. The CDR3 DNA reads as TGTGCCAGCTCACCAATGTGGGGGGCTAAAAATCAGCCCCAGCATTTT. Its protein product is CASSPMWGAKNQPQHF.

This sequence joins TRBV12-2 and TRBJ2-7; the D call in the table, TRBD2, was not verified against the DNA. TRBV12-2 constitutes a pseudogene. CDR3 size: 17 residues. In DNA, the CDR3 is TGTGCAAGTCGCATCCCTAGCGGGAGGGGTCCCTCCTACGAGCAGTACTTC. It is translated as CASRIPSGRGPSYEQYF.

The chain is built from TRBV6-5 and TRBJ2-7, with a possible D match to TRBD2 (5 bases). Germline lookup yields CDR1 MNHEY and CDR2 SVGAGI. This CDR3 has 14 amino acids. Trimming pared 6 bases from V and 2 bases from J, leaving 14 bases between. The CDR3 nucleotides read TGTGCCAGCAGCCGTTCGACGGGGACCTACGAGCAGTACTTC. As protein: CASSRSTGTYEQYF.

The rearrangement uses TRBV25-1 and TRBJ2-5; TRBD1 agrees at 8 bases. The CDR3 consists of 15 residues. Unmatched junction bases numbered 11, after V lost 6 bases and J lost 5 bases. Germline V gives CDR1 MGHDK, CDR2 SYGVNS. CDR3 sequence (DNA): TGTGCCAGCAGCCCCCCCAGGGGGCGAGGGGAGACCCAGTACTTC. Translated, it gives CASSPPRGRGETQYF. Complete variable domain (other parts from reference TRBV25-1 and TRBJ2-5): EADIYQTPRYLVIGTGKKITLECSQTMGHDKMYWYQQDPGMELHLIHYSYGVNSTEKGDLSSESTVSRIRTEHFPLTLESARPSHTSQYLCASSPPRGRGETQYFGPGTRLLVL.

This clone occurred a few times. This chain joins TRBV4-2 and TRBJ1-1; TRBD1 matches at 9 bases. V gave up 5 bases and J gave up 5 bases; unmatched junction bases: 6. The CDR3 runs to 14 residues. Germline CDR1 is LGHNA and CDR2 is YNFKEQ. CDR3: CASSENRGRTEAFF. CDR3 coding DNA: TGTGCCAGCAGCGAAAACAGGGGGCGGACTGAAGCTTTCTTT.

In DNA, the CDR3 is TGCGCCAGCAGCAACCGGGACGGACAAAACATTCAGTACTTC. Protein product: CASSNRDGQNIQYF. The chain employs TRBV5-1 and TRBJ2-4, with D perhaps given as TRBD1 or TRBD2 (5 bases each). There are 14 residues in the CDR3. The germline gives CDR1 SGHRS, CDR2 YFSETQ. Trimming removed 4 bases at V and 5 bases at J, with 13 bases between. Filled out from reference TRBV5-1 and TRBJ2-4, the complete variable domain reads KAGVTQTPRYLIKTRGQQVTLSCSPISGHRSVSWYQQTPGQGLQFLFEYFSETQRNKGNFPGRFSGRQFSNSRSEMNVSTLELGDSALYLCASSNRDGQNIQYFGAGTRLSVL.

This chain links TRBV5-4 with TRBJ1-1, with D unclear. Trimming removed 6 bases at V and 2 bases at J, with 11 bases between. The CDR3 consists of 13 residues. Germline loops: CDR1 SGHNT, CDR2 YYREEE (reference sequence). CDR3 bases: TGTGCCAGCACCGAGCGACCCAACACTGAAGCTTTCTTT. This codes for CASTERPNTEAFF. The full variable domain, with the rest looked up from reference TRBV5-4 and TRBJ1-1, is ETGVTQSPTHLIKTRGQQVTLRCSSQSGHNTVSWYQQALGQGPQFIFQYYREEENGRGNFPPRFSGLQFPNYSSELNVNALELDDSALYLCASTERPNTEAFFGQGTRLTVV.

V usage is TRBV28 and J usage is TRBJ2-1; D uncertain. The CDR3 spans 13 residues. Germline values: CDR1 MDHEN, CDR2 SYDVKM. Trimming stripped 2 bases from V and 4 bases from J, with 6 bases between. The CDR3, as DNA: TGTGCCAGCAGTTTAGTAGGGTACAATGAGCAGTTCTTC. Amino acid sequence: CASSLVGYNEQFF.

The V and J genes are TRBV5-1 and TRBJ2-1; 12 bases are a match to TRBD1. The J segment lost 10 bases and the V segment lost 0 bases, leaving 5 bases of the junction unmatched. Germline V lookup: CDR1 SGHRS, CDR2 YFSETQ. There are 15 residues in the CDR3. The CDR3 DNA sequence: TGCGCCAGCAGCTTGGATCCCGGGACAGGGGGCGAGCAGTTCTTC. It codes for CASSLDPGTGGEQFF.

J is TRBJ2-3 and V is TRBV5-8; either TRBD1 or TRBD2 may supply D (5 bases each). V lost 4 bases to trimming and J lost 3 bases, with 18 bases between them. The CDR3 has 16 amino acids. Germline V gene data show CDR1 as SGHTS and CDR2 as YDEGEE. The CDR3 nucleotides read TGTGCCAGCAGCATCGCTTCCGGGACGGGGACAGATACGCAGTATTTT. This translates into CASSIASGTGTDTQYF.

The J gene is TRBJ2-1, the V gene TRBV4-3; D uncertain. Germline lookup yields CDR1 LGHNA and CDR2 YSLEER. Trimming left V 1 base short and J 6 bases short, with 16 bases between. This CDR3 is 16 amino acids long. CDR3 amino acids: CASSQGKPPSVNEQFF. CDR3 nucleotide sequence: TGCGCCAGCAGCCAAGGTAAACCCCCTTCCGTCAATGAGCAGTTCTTC.

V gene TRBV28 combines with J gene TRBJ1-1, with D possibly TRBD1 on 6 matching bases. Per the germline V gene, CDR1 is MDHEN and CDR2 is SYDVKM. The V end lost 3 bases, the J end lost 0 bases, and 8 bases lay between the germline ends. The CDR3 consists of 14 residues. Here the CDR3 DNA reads TGTGCCAGCAGTTTGGGGGCCTTGAACACTGAAGCTTTCTTT. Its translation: CASSLGALNTEAFF.

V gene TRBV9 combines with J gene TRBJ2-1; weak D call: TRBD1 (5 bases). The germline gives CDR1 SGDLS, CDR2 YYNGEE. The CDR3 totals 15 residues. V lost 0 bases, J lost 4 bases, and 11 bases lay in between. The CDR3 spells CASSVAMTEYNEQFF. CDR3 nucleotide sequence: TGTGCCAGCAGCGTAGCTATGACAGAATACAATGAGCAGTTCTTC. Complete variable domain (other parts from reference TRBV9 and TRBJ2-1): DSGVTQTPKHLITATGQRVTLRCSPRSGDLSVYWYQQSLDQGLQFLIQYYNGEERAKGNILERFSAQQFPDLHSELNLSSLELGDSALYFCASSVAMTEYNEQFFGPGTRLTVL.

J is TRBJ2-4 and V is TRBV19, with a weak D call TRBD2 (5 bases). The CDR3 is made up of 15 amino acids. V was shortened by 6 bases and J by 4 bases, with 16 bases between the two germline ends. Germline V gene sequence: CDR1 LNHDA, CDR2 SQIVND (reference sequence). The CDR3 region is CASSLKVRDKNIQYF. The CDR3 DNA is TGTGCCAGTAGCCTCAAGGTCCGGGATAAAAACATTCAGTACTTC. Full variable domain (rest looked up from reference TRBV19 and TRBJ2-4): DGGITQSPKYLFRKEGQNVTLSCEQNLNHDAMYWYRQDPGQGLRLIYYSQIVNDFQKGDIAEGYSVSREKKESFPLTVTSAQKNPTAFYLCASSLKVRDKNIQYFGAGTRLSVL.

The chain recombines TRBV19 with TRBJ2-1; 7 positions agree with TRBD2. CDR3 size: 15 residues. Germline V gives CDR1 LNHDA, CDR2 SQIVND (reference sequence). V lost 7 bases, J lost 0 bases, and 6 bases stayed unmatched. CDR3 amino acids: CASTGRAPSYNEQFF. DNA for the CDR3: TGTGCCAGTACTGGGAGGGCACCCTCCTACAATGAGCAGTTCTTC.

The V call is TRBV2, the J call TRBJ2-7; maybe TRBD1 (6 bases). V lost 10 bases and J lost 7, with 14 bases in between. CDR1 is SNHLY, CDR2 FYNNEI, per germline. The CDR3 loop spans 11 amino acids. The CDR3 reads CATGQNVEQYF. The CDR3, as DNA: TGTGCCACCGGACAGAATGTGGAGCAGTACTTC.

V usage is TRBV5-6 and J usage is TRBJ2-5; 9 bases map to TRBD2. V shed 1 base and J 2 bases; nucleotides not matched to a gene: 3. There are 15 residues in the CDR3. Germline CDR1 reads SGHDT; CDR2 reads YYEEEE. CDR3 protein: CASSLTSGLQETQYF. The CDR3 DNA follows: TGTGCCAGCAGCTTGACTAGCGGGTTACAAGAGACCCAGTACTTC.

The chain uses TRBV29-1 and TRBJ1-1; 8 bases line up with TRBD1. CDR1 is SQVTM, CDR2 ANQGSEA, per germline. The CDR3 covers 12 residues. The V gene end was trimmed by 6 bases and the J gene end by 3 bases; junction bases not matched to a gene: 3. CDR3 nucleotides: TGCAGCGTCTCAGGGGGCGACACTGAAGCTTTCTTT. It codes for CSVSGGDTEAFF.